The text below deals with one T cell receptor (beta chain). The sample comes from a study of response to subunit inactivated influenza vaccine. One entry per CDR3 protein results from TCRdb running MiXCR on the RT-PCR reads. Counted here are approximately 700,000 distinct CDR3 sequences, approximately 15% occurring once; the ten biggest clones make up around 7%. Trimming cost V 4 bases and J 6 bases, with 12 bases left between them. The CDR3 covers 13 residues. CDR1 and CDR2 from the germline V gene are SQVTM and ANQGSEA. This sequence originates from a man aged 45 to 65 who received an inactivated influenza vaccine. The rearrangement uses TRBV29-1 and TRBJ2-2; D tentatively reads TRBD1 or TRBD2 (5 bases each). Specimen: PBMCs from blood, collected 14 to 15 days before vaccination. CDR3 nucleotides: TGCAGCGTTGGGACACTAGTTCCCGGGGAGCTGTTTTTT. This translates into CSVGTLVPGELFF.